These 20 T cell receptor beta chains came from one sample sequenced in a study of blood T cell repertoires in COVID-19. Here immunoSEQ multiplex PCR was the method, and the copy in TCRdb shows in-frame clones only, minus some. The sample records about 68,000 clones, about nine tenths being singletons. Sequences were obtained from peripheral blood. These receptors all stem from a man aged 25 to 45 with acute or convalescent COVID-19.

The chain employs TRBV10-3 and TRBJ2-1; 11 nucleotides line up with TRBD2. The CDR3 has 16 residues. V lost 5 bases to trimming and J lost 8 bases; unmatched junction nucleotides: 11. The germline V gene encodes CDR1 ENHRY and CDR2 SYGVKD. The CDR3 spells CAISSRPLAGADEQFF. The CDR3 DNA is TGTGCCATCAGTTCCCGCCCACTAGCGGGAGCCGATGAGCAGTTCTTC.

The V gene is TRBV28, the J gene TRBJ1-5; D perhaps matches TRBD1 (5 bases). This CDR3 has 15 residues. CDR1 is MDHEN, CDR2 SYDVKM, per germline. Trimming removed 3 bases from V and 0 bases from J, with 9 bases in between. The CDR3 sequence is CASSFLRASNQPQHF. For the CDR3, the DNA is TGTGCCAGCAGTTTTCTCAGGGCTAGCAATCAGCCCCAGCATTTT. The whole variable domain, filled in from reference TRBV28 and TRBJ1-5, reads DVKVTQSSRYLVKRTGEKVFLECVQDMDHENMFWYRQDPGLGLRLIYFSYDVKMKEKGDIPEGYSVSREKKERFSLILESASTNQTSMYLCASSFLRASNQPQHFGDGTRLSIL.

This chain uses TRBV28 with TRBJ1-1, with TRBD1 identical over 8 bases. CDR1 and CDR2 from the germline V gene are MDHEN and SYDVKM. V trimming: 7 bases; J trimming: 4 bases; junction bases outside the gene matches: 11. CDR3 size: 15 residues. CDR3 sequence (DNA): TGTGCCAGCATCAATTATGGCAGGGGGCGCACTGAAGCTTTCTTT. This sequence encodes CASINYGRGRTEAFF. Filled out from reference TRBV28 and TRBJ1-1, the complete variable domain reads DVKVTQSSRYLVKRTGEKVFLECVQDMDHENMFWYRQDPGLGLRLIYFSYDVKMKEKGDIPEGYSVSREKKERFSLILESASTNQTSMYLCASINYGRGRTEAFFGQGTRLTVV.

The gene calls are TRBV5-6 and TRBJ1-1, with a tentative D call TRBD1 (5 bases). The germline CDR1 and CDR2 sequences are SGHDT and YYEEEE. Trimming cost V 0 bases and J 4 bases, with 7 bases left between them. The CDR3 loop spans 13 amino acids. The CDR3 region is CASSLEGSTEAFF. CDR3 nucleotides: TGTGCCAGCAGCTTGGAGGGGTCCACTGAAGCTTTCTTT. Using reference TRBV5-6 and TRBJ1-1 for the parts outside the CDR3, the full variable domain is DAGVTQSPTHLIKTRGQQVTLRCSPKSGHDTVSWYQQALGQGPQFIFQYYEEEERQRGNFPDRFSGHQFPNYSSELNVNALLLGDSALYLCASSLEGSTEAFFGQGTRLTVV.

This chain connects TRBV29-1 to TRBJ2-3; no reliable D call. V lost 6 bases to trimming and J lost 3 bases, with 4 bases between them. CDR1 and CDR2 (germline): SQVTM, ANQGSEA. CDR3 size: 10 residues. The CDR3, as DNA: TGCAGCGTCCCTACAGATACGCAGTATTTT. It codes for CSVPTDTQYF.

The rearrangement links TRBV4-3 to TRBJ2-5, with 11 nucleotides matching TRBD2. Per the germline V gene, CDR1 is LGHNA and CDR2 is YSLEER. This CDR3 spans 18 amino acids. J was trimmed by 5 bases and V by 1 base; bases with no gene match: 12. In DNA, the CDR3 is TGCGCCAGCAGCCAAGCCACAACTCTCCTAGCGGGAGGTGAGACCCAGTACTTC. It is translated as CASSQATTLLAGGETQYF.

The chain joins TRBV6-5 to TRBJ2-2, with 8 bases aligning to TRBD1. Germline V lookup: CDR1 MNHEY, CDR2 SVGAGI. The V and J ends lost 8 bases and 0 bases, in that order; junction bases with no gene match: 5. The CDR3 totals 15 residues. The CDR3 loop reads CASPRGQANTGELFF. CDR3 coding DNA: TGTGCCAGCCCCAGGGGACAGGCGAACACCGGGGAGCTGTTTTTT.

This clone showed up just a few times. The chain recombines TRBV3-1 (or the pseudogene TRBV3-2) with TRBJ2-1; the D gene is possibly TRBD2 (6 bases). V lost 5 bases to trimming and J lost 5 bases, with 13 bases between them. This CDR3 region has 14 residues. Germline V gives CDR1 LGHDT, CDR2 YNNKEL (reference sequence). Written as DNA, the CDR3 is TGTGCCAGCAGCTGGGACTTGATTAACAATGAGCAGTTCTTC. Protein sequence: CASSWDLINNEQFF.

The chain is built from TRBV24-1 and TRBJ2-1; 14 bases are a match to TRBD2. There are 17 residues in the CDR3. V was pared by 4 bases and J by 6 bases, with 7 bases of the junction left unmatched. In germline, CDR1 is KGHDR, CDR2 SFDVKD. CDR3 protein: CATSDRKGLAGVNEQFF. The CDR3 DNA is TGTGCCACCAGTGACCGGAAGGGACTAGCGGGAGTCAATGAGCAGTTCTTC.

This chain uses TRBV18 with TRBJ1-3; D is unclear. In germline, CDR1 is KGHSH, CDR2 LQKENI. Trimming took 8 bases from V and 6 from J, leaving 14 bases between them. The CDR3 totals 13 residues. In nucleotides, the CDR3 is TGTGCCAGCAATAATGGAGGGTTAAACACCATATATTTT. Translated: CASNNGGLNTIYF. Full variable domain (missing parts from reference TRBV18 and TRBJ1-3): NAGVMQNPRHLVRRRGQEARLRCSPMKGHSHVYWYRQLPEEGLKFMVYLQKENIIDESGMPKERFSAEFPKEGPSILRIQQVVRGDSAAYFCASNNGGLNTIYFGEGSWLTVV.

This clone was seen only once. This chain uses TRBV27 with TRBJ1-2, with a tentative D call TRBD1 (6 bases). The CDR3 sequence is 17 residues long. CDR1 is MNHEY, CDR2 SMNVEV, per germline (reference sequence). Trimming pared 6 bases from V and 4 bases from J, leaving 24 bases between. CDR3: CASSFRDPTGRGYGYTF. The DNA of the CDR3 is TGTGCCAGCAGCTTTCGCGATCCGACGGGCAGGGGCTATGGCTACACCTTC.

The V call is TRBV7-6, the J call TRBJ2-7, with D perhaps matching TRBD1 (6 bases). The CDR3 covers 15 residues. Trimming took off 5 bases at V and 2 bases at J, with 16 bases between the two ends. The germline CDR1 and CDR2 sequences are SGHVS and FNYEAQ. The CDR3 region is CASSQLFGGTYEQYF. The CDR3 bases are TGTGCCAGCAGCCAGCTCTTTGGGGGCACCTACGAGCAGTACTTC.

The chain has TRBV6-5 and TRBJ1-3, with 7 bases aligning to TRBD1. The ends lost 4 bases at V and 0 bases at J; junction bases unmatched: 3. Germline CDR1 and CDR2: MNHEY and SVGAGI. The CDR3 contains 15 residues. CDR3 region: CASSSRGDSGNTIYF. The CDR3 DNA sequence: TGTGCCAGCAGTTCCAGGGGGGACTCTGGAAACACCATATATTTT.

This rearrangement joins TRBV5-5 to TRBJ1-5, with 7 bases identical to TRBD1. V lost 1 base and J lost 2; bases outside the gene matches: 3. The germline CDR1 and CDR2 sequences are SGHKS and YYEKEE (reference sequence). The CDR3 contains 15 residues. In DNA form, the CDR3 reads TGTGCCAGCAGCTTGAGAGGGGGCGGCAATCAGCCCCAGCATTTT. Its protein product is CASSLRGGGNQPQHF.

The V gene is TRBV18, the J gene TRBJ1-4; D is uncertain. The germline V and J ends were trimmed by 2 bases and 4 bases, with 11 bases remaining between them. Germline CDR1 is KGHSH and CDR2 is LQKENI. CDR3 length: 15 amino acids. CDR3 bases: TGTGCCAGCTCACCATCGAGCGGCAGTAATGAAAAACTGTTTTTT. It translates to CASSPSSGSNEKLFF.

This clone was seen a single time. The rearrangement links TRBV14 to TRBJ1-6; D gene ambiguous. This CDR3 contains 13 residues. Germline values: CDR1 SGHDN, CDR2 FVKESK. Trimming stripped 4 bases from V and 10 bases from J, with 11 bases between. The CDR3 loop reads CASSPQMNSPLHF. The CDR3 DNA reads as TGTGCCAGCAGCCCCCAGATGAACTCACCCCTCCACTTT.

This sequence joins TRBV29-1 and TRBJ2-1; a possible D gene is TRBD2 (5 bases). The germline CDR1 and CDR2 sequences are SQVTM and ANQGSEA. V was shortened by 4 bases and J by 0 bases, with 10 bases between the two germline ends. There are 14 residues in the CDR3. The CDR3 DNA is TGCAGCGTTGTTTTGGGGAGCTCCTACAATGAGCAGTTCTTC. It yields the protein CSVVLGSSYNEQFF.

This chain connects TRBV7-2 to TRBJ2-7; D remains ambiguous. V lost 6 bases and J 3 bases, leaving 18 bases between the germline ends. CDR1 is SGHTA, CDR2 FQGNSA, per germline. This CDR3 contains 15 residues. In DNA, the CDR3 is TGTGCCAGCAGTTGGATGGGTGGGCAGAACTACGAGCAGTACTTC. It is translated as CASSWMGGQNYEQYF.

The chain uses TRBV6-5 and TRBJ1-6; 8 nucleotides match TRBD1. The germline CDR1 and CDR2 sequences are MNHEY and SVGAGI. The CDR3 runs to 15 residues. J gave up 10 bases and V 3 bases, and 8 bases lay outside the gene matches. DNA for the CDR3: TGTGCCAGCAGTTATACATCGGACAGGGTCTCACCCCTCCACTTT. Its protein is CASSYTSDRVSPLHF.

The gene calls are TRBV5-1 and TRBJ2-3; 12 bases are a match to TRBD2. V trimming: 4 bases; J trimming: 4 bases; junction bases outside the gene matches: 4. The length of the CDR3 is 15 residues. Looked up from germline, CDR1 is SGHRS and CDR2 is YFSETQ. The CDR3 region is CASSPTSGRADTQYF. CDR3 nucleotides: TGCGCCAGCAGCCCGACTAGCGGGAGAGCAGATACGCAGTATTTT. The whole variable domain, remainder taken from reference TRBV5-1 and TRBJ2-3, is KAGVTQTPRYLIKTRGQQVTLSCSPISGHRSVSWYQQTPGQGLQFLFEYFSETQRNKGNFPGRFSGRQFSNSRSEMNVSTLELGDSALYLCASSPTSGRADTQYFGPGTRLTVL.